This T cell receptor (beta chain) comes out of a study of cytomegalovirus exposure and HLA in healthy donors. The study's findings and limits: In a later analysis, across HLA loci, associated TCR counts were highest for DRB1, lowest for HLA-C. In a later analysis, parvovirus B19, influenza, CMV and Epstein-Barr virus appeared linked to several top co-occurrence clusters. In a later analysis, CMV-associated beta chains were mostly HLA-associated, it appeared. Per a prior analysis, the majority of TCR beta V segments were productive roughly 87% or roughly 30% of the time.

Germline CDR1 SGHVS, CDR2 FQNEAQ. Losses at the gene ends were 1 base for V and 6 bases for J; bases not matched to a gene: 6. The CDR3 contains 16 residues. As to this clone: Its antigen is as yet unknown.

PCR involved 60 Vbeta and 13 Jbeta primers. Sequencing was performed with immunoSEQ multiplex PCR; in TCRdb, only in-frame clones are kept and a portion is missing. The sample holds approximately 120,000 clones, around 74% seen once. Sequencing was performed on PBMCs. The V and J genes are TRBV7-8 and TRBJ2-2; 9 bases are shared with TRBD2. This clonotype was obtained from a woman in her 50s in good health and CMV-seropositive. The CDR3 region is CASSLGAGGPAGELFF. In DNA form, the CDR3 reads TGTGCCAGCAGCTTAGGGGCGGGGGGGCCGGCCGGGGAGCTGTTTTTT.